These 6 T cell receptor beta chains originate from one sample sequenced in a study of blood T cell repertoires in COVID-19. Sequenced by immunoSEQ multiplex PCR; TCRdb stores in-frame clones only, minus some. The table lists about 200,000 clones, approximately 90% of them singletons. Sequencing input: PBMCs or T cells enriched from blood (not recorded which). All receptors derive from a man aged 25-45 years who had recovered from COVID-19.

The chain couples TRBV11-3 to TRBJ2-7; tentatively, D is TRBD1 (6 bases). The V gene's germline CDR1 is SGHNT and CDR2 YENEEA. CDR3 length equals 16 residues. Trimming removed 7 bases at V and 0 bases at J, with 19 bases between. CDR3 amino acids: CASIGTGTRSSYEQYF. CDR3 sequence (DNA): TGTGCCAGCATCGGAACCGGGACAAGGAGCTCCTACGAGCAGTACTTC.

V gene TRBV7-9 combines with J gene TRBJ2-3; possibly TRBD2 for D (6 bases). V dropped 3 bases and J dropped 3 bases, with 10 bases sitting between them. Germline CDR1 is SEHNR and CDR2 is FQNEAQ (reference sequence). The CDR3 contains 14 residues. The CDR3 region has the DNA TGTGCCAGCAGCTTGGCGGGGAAAACAGATACGCAGTATTTT. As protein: CASSLAGKTDTQYF.

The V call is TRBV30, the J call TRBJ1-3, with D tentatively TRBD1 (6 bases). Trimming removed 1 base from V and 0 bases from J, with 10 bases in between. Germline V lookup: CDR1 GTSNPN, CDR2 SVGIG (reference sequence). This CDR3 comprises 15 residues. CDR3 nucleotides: TGTGCCTGGAGTGGGACAGCTTACTCTGGAAACACCATATATTTT. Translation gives CAWSGTAYSGNTIYF.

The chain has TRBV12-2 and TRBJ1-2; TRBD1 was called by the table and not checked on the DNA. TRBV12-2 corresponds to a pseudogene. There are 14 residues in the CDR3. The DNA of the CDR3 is TGTGCAAGTCGCTATCCCGGGACAGGGTATGGCTACACCTTC. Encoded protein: CASRYPGTGYGYTF.

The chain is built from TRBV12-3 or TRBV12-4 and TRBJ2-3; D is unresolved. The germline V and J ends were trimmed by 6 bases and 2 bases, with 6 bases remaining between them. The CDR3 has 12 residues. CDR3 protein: CASSLITDTQYF. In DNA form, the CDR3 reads TGTGCCAGCAGCCTAATCACAGATACGCAGTATTTT.

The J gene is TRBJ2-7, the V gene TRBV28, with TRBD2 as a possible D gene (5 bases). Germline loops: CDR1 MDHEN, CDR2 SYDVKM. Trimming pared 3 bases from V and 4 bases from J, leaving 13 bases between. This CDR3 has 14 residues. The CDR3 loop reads CASSLGESRYEQYF. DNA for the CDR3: TGTGCCAGCAGTTTGGGAGAATCCCGGTACGAGCAGTACTTC.